This T cell receptor beta chain was recorded in a study of T cell repertoires in MIS-A myocarditis (dated by TCRdb to the early 2020s). TCRbeta CDR3 regions were amplified with the immunoSEQ bias-controlled multiplex PCR and sequenced at high throughput. In the source study's methods: CDR3 sequences were collapsed and filtered with the immunoSEQ vendor pipeline, and the abundance and frequency of each unique TCRbeta CDR3 were thereby quantified. Using a 90% global sequence identity threshold, CD-HIT clustered dominant CDR3 amino acid sequences together with SARS-CoV-2-specific ImmuneCODE TCRbeta sequences. A clone was classed as hyperexpanded at a frequency of 0.1 to 1 and as large at a frequency of 0.01 to 0.1. For the dominant clones, CDR3 amino acid sequences and V and J gene assignments were confirmed with MiXCR. The R stringdist package was used to calculate Levenshtein distances between the patient clonotypes and the ImmuneCODE hits. TCRdb obtained this table from immuneACCESS and retained in-frame rearrangements with V and J assigned. These tables miss some clones; where compared with another copy, unresolved V genes account for less than half of the shortfall, and the remainder is unexplained. That table furnishes V, J and clone size, whereas the DNA furnished D and trimming. The sample table records approximately 10,000 clones; 80% to 90% of these occur just once. The biggest ten clones account for 2% to 2.5% of the sample.

With regard to this clone: Its binding antigen is unknown. Base qualities were left out, and no much larger clone turns up one base away.

The QIAamp DNA FFPE kit was used to extract genomic DNA from formalin-fixed paraffin-embedded autopsy tissue. V has 4 bases trimmed and J has 3 bases trimmed; junction bases matching no gene number 11. Reading from cysteine to phenylalanine, the CDR3 counts 16 amino acids. Of all the DNA, just the CDR3 is kept, 48 bases in frame from base 1. CDR1 and CDR2, per the germline V gene, are LGHNA and YNFKEQ. The chain is assembled from TRBV4-2 and TRBJ1-1; a stretch of 7 junction bases matches TRBD1. The sequenced sample was thoracic lymph node tissue obtained at autopsy. The clonotype originates from a man aged 18 to 30 with fulminant myocarditis from multisystem inflammatory syndrome in adults (MIS-A) after COVID-19. The DNA reads as follows: TGTGCCAGCAGCCCAGGGTATGGGGACAGCCACACTGAAGCTTTCTTT. Its protein product is CASSPGYGDSHTEAFF.